Given below is one TCR beta chain in context. This sample was taken from a study of blood T cell repertoires in COVID-19. Study-level background: Samples came from the United States, Italy and Spain, spanning acute and convalescent COVID-19. From T cells, B-cell-depleted T cells, or PBMCs came the material, which was cDNA or gDNA.

Germline V gives CDR1 SGHDT, CDR2 YYEEEE. V lost 4 bases and J lost 1, with 14 bases in between. The CDR3 covers 15 residues. As processed by the authors: Using reference gene primer amplification, nucleated cell counts were estimated. TCRdb keeps only in-frame clones here, not all; method: immunoSEQ multiplex PCR. V and J calls and clone size are those listed in that table; D and trimming were worked out from the DNA. This sample has about 140,000 clones; roughly four fifths occur once, and the top ten carry roughly 8.3%. Sequenced: peripheral blood. The TCR was taken from a woman of 80 years or more in a cohort sampled during active or convalescent COVID-19. The chain uses TRBV5-6 and TRBJ1-2; D ambiguous. The CDR3 bases are TGTGCCAGCAGCCTACCCGGGAGGGTTAACTATGGCTACACCTTC. This translates into CASSLPGRVNYGYTF.